In this sample, the clone carrying this T cell receptor beta chain turned up a few times. Amplification yielded TCR beta CDR3 regions, with RNA transcripts as the source. First-round RT-PCR of the TCR CDR3 relied on the HTBI primer set. MiXCR was run by TCRdb on the multiplex PCR reads, yielding one entry per CDR3 protein. The sample includes about 530,000 distinct CDR3 sequences, over 15% of them seen just once. The V and J ends lost 1 base and 3 bases respectively, with 4 bases between them. The CDR3 runs 13 residues. From germline, CDR1 is SEHNR and CDR2 FQNEAQ (reference sequence). The record originates from a study of T cells in Graves' hyperthyroidism and ophthalmopathy. Study-wide background: Peripheral blood was obtained at initial diagnosis, preceding any treatment.

Sequencing was performed on blood. This sequence joins TRBV7-9 and TRBJ1-3, with D uncertain. This receptor was identified in a woman aged 18-29 years with Graves' ophthalmopathy. CDR3: CASSLEGGNTIYF. The CDR3 region has the DNA TGTGCCAGCAGCTTAGAAGGTGGAAACACCATATATTTT.